The entry that follows covers one T cell receptor (beta chain) sequence. Assay used: immunoSEQ multiplex PCR; TCRdb lists only in-frame clones, some missing. Seen here are roughly 150,000 clones, 80% to 85% observed once, and the top ten hold 11%. The sample is drawn from a study of blood T cell repertoires in COVID-19. Sequencing was carried out using peripheral blood. The receptor's source is a man in his 70s with active or convalescent COVID-19.

The chain's CDR3 is CASSPTGNTEAFF. Here the CDR3 DNA reads TGTGCCAGCAGTCCAACGGGGAACACTGAAGCTTTCTTT. This sequence joins TRBV6-5 and TRBJ1-1; no clear D gene. The V end was cut by 5 bases, the J end by 1 base, with 8 bases between. Germline V CDR1 and CDR2: MNHEY, SVGAGI. The CDR3 loop spans 13 amino acids.